A selection of T cell receptor beta chains follows, all from one sample in a study of blood T cell repertoires in COVID-19. Sequenced by immunoSEQ multiplex PCR; TCRdb stores in-frame clones only, minus some. The sample gives some 120,000 clones, approximately 85% of which show up once; around 4.7% is in the top ten. Sequencing used peripheral blood. The receptors derive from a human donor in a cohort sampled during active COVID-19. CDR3s include the opening cysteine and the closing phenylalanine or tryptophan. D genes are given only for firm matches.

j_gene,v_gene,d_gene,CDR3aa,CDR3nt
TRBJ2-7,TRBV7-3,TRBD1,CASSLGTEKNEQYF,TGTGCCAGCAGCTTAGGGACAGAGAAGAACGAGCAGTACTTC
TRBJ1-1,TRBV12-3/TRBV12-4,-,CASSLARGAFF,TGTGCCAGCAGTTTAGCGCGGGGAGCTTTCTTT
TRBJ2-7,TRBV9,-,CASSQSGMGGEQYF,TGTGCCAGCAGCCAGAGCGGTATGGGCGGTGAGCAGTACTTC
TRBJ2-1,TRBV30,TRBD2,CAWSGTPGGEQFF,TGTGCCTGGAGTGGAACCCCGGGGGGGGAGCAGTTCTTC
TRBJ2-7,TRBV7-9,-,CASSLPSPRSEQYF,TGTGCCAGCAGCTTACCGAGCCCCCGCTCCGAGCAGTACTTC
TRBJ2-7,TRBV7-2,TRBD2,CASSLIRGGSYEQYF,TGTGCCAGCAGCTTAATTCGGGGGGGATCCTACGAGCAGTACTTC
TRBJ2-1,TRBV7-2,-,CASSQAYNEQFF,TGTGCCAGCAGCCAAGCTTACAATGAGCAGTTCTTC
TRBJ2-3,TRBV24-1,-,CATSDAGTSTDTQYF,TGTGCCACCAGTGACGCTGGGACTAGCACAGATACGCAGTATTTT
TRBJ1-5,TRBV12-3/TRBV12-4,-,CASSLSFDQPQHF,TGTGCCAGCAGTTTGAGTTTTGATCAGCCCCAGCATTTT
TRBJ2-1,TRBV30,TRBD2,CAWSVPGLAELQFF,TGTGCCTGGAGTGTACCCGGACTAGCGGAATTACAGTTCTTC
TRBJ2-2,TRBV9,TRBD2,CASSVGTSGILGGELFF,TGTGCCAGCAGCGTCGGGACTAGCGGGATTTTGGGCGGGGAGCTGTTTTTT
TRBJ2-3,TRBV12-3/TRBV12-4,-,CATRTGITDTQYF,TGTGCCACCAGAACCGGGATCACAGATACGCAGTATTTT